This is a list of T cell receptor beta chains from one sample in a study of cytomegalovirus exposure and HLA in healthy donors. TCRdb's table, derived via immunoSEQ multiplex PCR, lists solely in-frame clones and lacks some. This table holds 85,000 to 100,000 clones, about 75% found once. The sample consisted of PBMCs. The receptors originated from a man aged 35 to 55 in good health and CMV-seropositive. Each CDR3 is given with its conserved first and last residue. The D gene is left open where the match is weak. A row's size may be missing; if present it is once, few, many or a size class.

D gene	clone size	V gene	J gene	CDR3 protein	CDR3 DNA
NA	NA	TRBV9	TRBJ2-3	CASSVDQKEGTQYF	TGTGCCAGCAGCGTAGATCAAAAGGAGGGTACGCAGTATTTT
TRBD2	NA	TRBV5-1	TRBJ2-7	CASSPVQGLASEQYF	TGCGCCAGCAGCCCGGTTCAGGGACTAGCCTCCGAGCAGTACTTC
NA	once	TRBV7-9	TRBJ2-7	CASSLALADEQYF	TGTGCCAGCAGCTTAGCGCTGGCTGACGAGCAGTACTTC
NA	NA	TRBV7-2	TRBJ2-7	CASSSRQGGAYEQYF	TGTGCCAGCAGCTCCCGACAGGGCGGGGCCTACGAGCAGTACTTC
NA	NA	TRBV5-1	TRBJ1-5	CASSLDSENQPQHF	TGCGCCAGCAGCTTGGACAGTGAAAATCAGCCCCAGCATTTT
NA	NA	TRBV5-1	TRBJ2-7	CASSLLGVPSDEQYF	TGCGCCAGCAGCTTGTTAGGGGTCCCGTCGGACGAGCAGTACTTC
TRBD2	NA	TRBV5-4	TRBJ2-1	CASSFPGTSGGTYNEQFF	TGTGCCAGCAGCTTCCCCGGGACTAGCGGAGGTACCTACAATGAGCAGTTCTTC
NA	NA	TRBV9	TRBJ2-2	CASSVSRNGELFF	TGTGCCAGCAGCGTTTCGAGGAACGGGGAGCTGTTTTTT
NA	NA	TRBV7-9	TRBJ2-7	CASSPGGYEQYF	TGTGCCAGCAGCCCCGGGGGCTACGAGCAGTACTTC
NA	NA	TRBV5-1	TRBJ2-6	CASSLVPGGSGANVLTF	TGCGCCAGCAGCTTGGTCCCCGGAGGATCCGGGGCCAACGTCCTGACTTTC
NA	once	TRBV28	TRBJ1-6	CASSLSGGGGSPLHF	TGTGCCAGCAGTTTATCCGGTGGGGGCGGTTCACCCCTCCACTTT
NA	NA	TRBV5-1	TRBJ2-2	CASLKDGETGELFF	TGCGCCAGCCTAAAGGACGGGGAAACCGGGGAGCTGTTTTTT
NA	NA	TRBV6-4	TRBJ2-1	CASSDQGAPYNEQFF	TGTGCCAGCAGTGACCAGGGCGCACCCTACAATGAGCAGTTCTTC
NA	NA	TRBV18	TRBJ1-3	CASSPLDRTGNTIYF	TGTGCCAGCTCACCTTTGGACAGAACTGGAAACACCATATATTTT
NA	once	TRBV4-2	TRBJ2-2	CASSQDGGQGHGELFF	TGTGCCAGCAGCCAAGATGGCGGGCAGGGGCACGGGGAGCTGTTTTTT
TRBD1	NA	TRBV7-9	TRBJ2-7	CASSLAGTGYNEQYF	TGTGCCAGCAGCTTAGCCGGGACAGGGTACAACGAGCAGTACTTC
TRBD2	once	TRBV4-1	TRBJ2-3	CASSQQRGGTDTQYF	TGCGCCAGCAGCCAACAGCGGGGGGGCACAGATACGCAGTATTTT
TRBD2	NA	TRBV13	TRBJ2-3	CASSLGGLAGGDTQYF	TGTGCCAGCAGCTTAGGGGGACTAGCGGGAGGAGATACGCAGTATTTT
TRBD2	NA	TRBV7-9	TRBJ2-1	CASSSSGGAREQFF	TGTGCCAGCAGCTCCAGCGGGGGGGCCCGCGAGCAGTTCTTC
NA	NA	TRBV7-9	TRBJ2-7	CASSSSSGPKSEQYF	TGTGCCAGCAGCTCCTCGTCTGGCCCGAAATCCGAGCAGTACTTC
TRBD2	NA	TRBV6-5	TRBJ2-1	CASSYAASGGRDEQFF	TGTGCCAGCAGTTACGCGGCTAGCGGGGGTAGGGATGAGCAGTTCTTC
NA	NA	TRBV6-5	TRBJ1-2	CASSYGAGTYGYTF	TGTGCCAGCAGTTATGGAGCAGGGACTTATGGCTACACCTTC
TRBD2	once	TRBV29-1	TRBJ2-1	CSVEGRGGSPYNEQFF	TGCAGCGTTGAAGGGCGGGGCGGGAGTCCCTACAATGAGCAGTTCTTC
NA	few	TRBV2	TRBJ1-4	CASSDVKGNQNEQLFF	TGTGCCAGCAGTGACGTAAAGGGGAACCAAAATGAACAACTGTTTTTT
TRBD2	few	TRBV9	TRBJ2-2	CASSVGGSGTGELFF	TGTGCCAGCAGCGTAGGCGGGAGCGGCACCGGGGAGCTGTTTTTT
TRBD2	NA	TRBV7-3	TRBJ2-2	CASSLTSFAGELFF	TGTGCCAGCAGCTTGACTAGCTTCGCCGGGGAGCTGTTTTTT
NA	once	TRBV10-3	TRBJ2-4	CAISERGFEAKNIQYF	TGTGCCATCAGTGAGAGGGGATTCGAAGCCAAAAACATTCAGTACTTC
NA	NA	TRBV5-1	TRBJ2-3	CASSSGRGGGRATDTQYF	TGCGCCAGCAGCAGTGGGAGGGGGGGCGGGCGAGCTACAGATACGCAGTATTTT
TRBD2	NA	TRBV16	TRBJ2-3	CASSQSGTNTDTQYF	TGTGCCAGCAGCCAAAGCGGGACTAACACAGATACGCAGTATTTT
TRBD2	NA	TRBV7-2	TRBJ2-3	CASSLVGMSGRGTDTQYF	TGTGCCAGCAGCTTAGTGGGGATGAGCGGGAGGGGCACAGATACGCAGTATTTT
NA	NA	TRBV18	TRBJ1-4	CASSPFGGREKLFF	TGTGCCAGCTCACCCTTCGGAGGGAGGGAAAAACTGTTTTTT
NA	NA	TRBV10-3	TRBJ2-7	CAISGQDSLTYEQYF	TGTGCCATCAGTGGGCAGGACAGCCTTACCTACGAGCAGTACTTC
TRBD1	NA	TRBV5-1	TRBJ1-6	CASSLSDRDNSPLHF	TGCGCCAGCAGCTTGAGTGACAGGGATAATTCACCCCTCCACTTT
TRBD1	NA	TRBV5-1	TRBJ1-1	CASTGTGGQTEAFF	TGCGCCAGCACAGGGACAGGGGGCCAGACTGAAGCTTTCTTT
NA	NA	TRBV5-6	TRBJ2-5	CASSLSEAGETQYF	TGTGCCAGCAGCTTGTCGGAGGCTGGGGAGACCCAGTACTTC
NA	once	TRBV15	TRBJ1-2	CATSRGFTNAGYTF	TGTGCCACCAGCAGAGGTTTCACAAACGCTGGCTACACCTTC
NA	few	TRBV18	TRBJ1-1	CASSPTYQVWNTEAFF	TGTGCCAGCTCACCAACTTATCAGGTGTGGAACACTGAAGCTTTCTTT
TRBD1	NA	TRBV27	TRBJ2-5	CASSSGQGPQETQYF	TGTGCCAGCAGTTCTGGACAGGGTCCTCAAGAGACCCAGTACTTC
NA	NA	TRBV7-9	TRBJ2-5	CASSPGTPGETQYF	TGTGCCAGCAGCCCGGGAACGCCTGGGGAGACCCAGTACTTC
TRBD1	NA	TRBV27	TRBJ1-6	CASSRPGGFDNSPLHF	TGTGCCAGCAGTCGCCCAGGGGGCTTTGATAATTCACCCCTCCACTTT
TRBD2	NA	TRBV4-2	TRBJ2-1	CASSQEWGLAGGNNEQFF	TGTGCCAGCAGCCAAGAGTGGGGACTAGCGGGGGGTAACAATGAGCAGTTCTTC
NA	NA	TRBV10-2	TRBJ1-6	CASSEQGWTNSPLHF	TGCGCCAGCAGTGAGCAGGGCTGGACAAATTCACCCCTCCACTTT